This T cell receptor beta chain was sequenced for a study of human T cells and chemical hapten exposure. Findings of the study overall: DPC sensitization left the count of TCRs above 1 in 1000 unchanged.

The CDR3 has 17 residues. The V end lost 6 bases, the J end lost 0 bases, and 18 bases lay between the germline ends. The germline V gene encodes CDR1 MNHEY and CDR2 SVGEGT. This clonotype was counted only a few times. The antigen remains undetermined. Blood, whole and unfractionated, served as the source for total RNA extraction. For the library, individual cDNA molecules each received unique molecular identifiers. Under the authors' procedure: Across samples, TCR counts had a median of roughly 100,000 and ranged from roughly 20,000 to 690,600. TCRdb analysed the 5' RACE reads with MiXCR anew, one entry per CDR3 protein. What appears here as the V and J calls and clone size reflects TCRdb's work, not the paper's. The table includes fewer than 150,000 distinct CDR3 sequences, roughly 18% detected once.

J is TRBJ2-1 and V is TRBV6-2 or TRBV6-3; maybe TRBD1 (6 bases). This TCR was sampled from a human donor in good health. The CDR3 region is CASSPRPRGSSYNEQFF. CDR3 DNA: TGTGCCAGCAGCCCCCGGCCGAGGGGGTCCTCCTACAATGAGCAGTTCTTC.